This T cell receptor (beta chain) was recovered during a study of blood T cell repertoires in COVID-19. Libraries were prepared by immunoSEQ multiplex PCR; TCRdb keeps only in-frame clonotypes and omits some of them. The repertoire consists of approximately 360,000 clones, with roughly 90% occurring once and the leading ten covering around 0.97%. V gave up 7 bases and J gave up 9 bases; unmatched junction bases: 13. CDR1 is MDHEN and CDR2 is SYDVKM in the germline V gene. This CDR3 is built from 14 residues. This study enrolled people aged about 18 to 95 from roughly 22 US geographic areas. Participants were placed into cohorts based on the clinical history they reported.

The chain recombines TRBV28 with TRBJ1-2, with 8 bases matching TRBD1. This TCR derives from a woman in her twenties or thirties with acute COVID-19. Material for sequencing was PBMCs or T cells enriched from blood (not recorded which). The CDR3 is CASTRPGQGLSYTF. Written as DNA, the CDR3 is TGTGCCAGCACACGACCCGGACAGGGTTTAAGCTACACCTTC.